Following are 11 T cell receptor beta chains from one sample sequenced in a study of PD-1 blockade in classical Hodgkin lymphoma (dated by TCRdb to 2018 to 2021). The sample's time point label is to be understood as: cycle 4 day 1 (C4D1), after six to seven weeks of nivolumab. Relapse after autologous stem cell transplantation had occurred in all trial patients, and cohorts A, B and C were distinguished by prior brentuximab vedotin exposure. Magnetic negative selection with a Miltenyi CD8+ T cell isolation kit was used to purify CD8+ T cells from thawed PBMCs. The method behind the library was the immunoSEQ multiplex PCR assay. The immuneACCESS repertoire file appears here via TCRdb, limited to in-frame rearrangements. These files lack a portion of the clones; in checked studies, under half of the deficit traces to unresolved V genes, and the cause of the others is not known. The sample table contains approximately 10,000 clones; only one count was recorded for approximately 69% of them. The ten largest account for roughly 10% of the sample.

Sequenced material: CD8+ T cells from blood, taken before the fourth cycle of nivolumab. The receptors originated from a human donor with classical Hodgkin lymphoma.

The chain carries TRBV6-6 and TRBJ2-1, with D possibly matching TRBD1 (5 bases). The V end lost 7 bases, the J end lost 4 bases, and 17 bases lay between the germline ends. The germline gives CDR1 MNHNY, CDR2 SVGAGI (reference sequence). CDR3 length equals 15 residues. The CDR3 reads CASTPLQGAYNEQFF. The DNA of the CDR3 is TGTGCCAGCACCCCCCTCCAAGGGGCGTACAATGAGCAGTTCTTC.

This rearrangement joins TRBV11-2 to TRBJ2-5, with 15 nucleotides matching TRBD2. Trimming at V came to 5 bases and at J to 4 bases, leaving 11 bases not matched to a gene. Germline-derived CDR1 and CDR2 are SGHAT and FQNNGV. The CDR3 spans 18 residues. In DNA, the CDR3 is TGTGCCAGCAGCCATTTCGGACTAGCGGGGGGGCGGGCAGAGACCCAGTACTTC. Protein sequence: CASSHFGLAGGRAETQYF.

The V call is TRBV4-3, the J call TRBJ1-2, with 8 bases aligning to TRBD1. The trim removed 0 bases at V and 4 bases at J, leaving 4 bases unmatched. The CDR3 contains 15 residues. Germline lookup yields CDR1 LGHNA and CDR2 YSLEER. CDR3 region: CASSQDRTGSYGYTF. The CDR3 bases are TGCGCCAGCAGCCAAGACAGGACAGGGTCCTATGGCTACACCTTC.

This CDR3 reads CASSPLGNEQFF. Written as DNA, the CDR3 is TGTGCCAGCAGCCCCCTGGGCAATGAGCAGTTCTTC. V and J are TRBV7-9 and TRBJ2-1; no firm D call. The CDR3 contains 12 residues. Looked up from germline, CDR1 is SEHNR and CDR2 is FQNEAQ (reference sequence). Between the trimmed V and J ends, which lost 5 bases and 6 bases, there was a span of 8 bases. The full variable domain, completed using reference TRBV7-9 and TRBJ2-1, is DTGVSQNPRHKITKRGQNVTFRCDPISEHNRLYWYRQTLGQGPEFLTYFQNEAQLEKSRLLSDRFSAERPKGSFSTLEIQRTEQGDSAMYLCASSPLGNEQFFGPGTRLTVL.

The gene calls are TRBV13 and TRBJ1-1, with 8 bases aligning to TRBD1. Germline-derived CDR1 and CDR2 are PRHDT and FYEKMQ (reference sequence). The CDR3 length is 13 residues. Trimming cost V 5 bases and J 6 bases; bases outside gene matches: 5. The CDR3 DNA reads TGTGCCAGCAGCCAACAGGGGGTCTCTGAAGCTTTCTTT. Its protein product is CASSQQGVSEAFF.

This chain uses TRBV9 with TRBJ2-2; D may be TRBD2 (5 bases). The V end was cut by 3 bases, the J end by 8 bases, with 11 bases between. Germline V gene sequence: CDR1 SGDLS, CDR2 YYNGEE. CDR3 length: 13 residues. CDR3 sequence: CASSGIATGELFF. Here the CDR3 DNA reads TGTGCCAGCAGCGGAATAGCGACTGGGGAGCTGTTTTTT.

By frequency in the sample, this clone is medium-sized. The V and J genes are TRBV13 and TRBJ1-5, with D possibly being TRBD1 (6 bases). Germline loops: CDR1 PRHDT, CDR2 FYEKMQ (reference sequence). V was trimmed by 1 base and J by 6 bases, leaving 10 bases between them. This CDR3 has 14 residues. CDR3 coding DNA: TGTGCCAGCAGCTTAGCAGGGGTAGGTCAGCCCCAGCATTTT. Translated: CASSLAGVGQPQHF.

The rearrangement links TRBV2 to TRBJ2-5; TRBD2 matches 12 bases. Germline V gene data show CDR1 as SNHLY and CDR2 as FYNNEI. This CDR3 is 17 amino acids long. V trimming: 6 bases; J trimming: 1 base; junction bases outside the gene matches: 9. This chain's CDR3 is CASSFLGLAGPQETQYF. DNA for the CDR3: TGTGCCAGCAGCTTCTTGGGACTAGCGGGTCCCCAAGAGACCCAGTACTTC.

The V and J genes are TRBV27 and TRBJ2-2; the match to TRBD1 covers 8 bases. Trimming took 4 bases from V and 2 from J; bases not matched to a gene: 3. CDR1 is MNHEY and CDR2 is SMNVEV in the germline V gene (reference sequence). The CDR3 spans 15 residues. The DNA of the CDR3 is TGTGCCAGCAGTTCGGACAGGGAAAACACCGGGGAGCTGTTTTTT. Its translation is CASSSDRENTGELFF.

V usage is TRBV27 and J usage is TRBJ2-2, with 8 bases identical to TRBD1. After removal of 5 bases from V and 0 bases from J, the junction contained 5 bases not matched to a gene. The germline V gene encodes CDR1 MNHEY and CDR2 SMNVEV (reference sequence). CDR3 length: 16 residues. The CDR3 loop reads CASSPTGAANTGELFF. The CDR3 DNA follows: TGTGCCAGCAGTCCGACAGGGGCTGCGAACACCGGGGAGCTGTTTTTT.

The J gene is TRBJ2-7, the V gene TRBV7-3; the D call may be TRBD1 or TRBD2 (5 bases each). V was clipped by 6 bases and J by 0 bases, with 9 bases between them. The CDR3 runs to 13 residues. CDR1 is SGHTA, CDR2 FQGTGA, per germline. For the CDR3, the DNA is TGTGCCAGCAGAGAGGGGTCCTCCTACGAGCAGTACTTC. It encodes CASREGSSYEQYF. Together with reference TRBV7-3 and TRBJ2-7, the CDR3 gives the full variable domain: GAGVSQTPSNKVTEKGKYVELRCDPISGHTALYWYRQSLGQGPEFLIYFQGTGAADDSGLPNDRFFAVRPEGSVSTLKIQRTERGDSAVYLCASREGSSYEQYFGPGTRLTVT.